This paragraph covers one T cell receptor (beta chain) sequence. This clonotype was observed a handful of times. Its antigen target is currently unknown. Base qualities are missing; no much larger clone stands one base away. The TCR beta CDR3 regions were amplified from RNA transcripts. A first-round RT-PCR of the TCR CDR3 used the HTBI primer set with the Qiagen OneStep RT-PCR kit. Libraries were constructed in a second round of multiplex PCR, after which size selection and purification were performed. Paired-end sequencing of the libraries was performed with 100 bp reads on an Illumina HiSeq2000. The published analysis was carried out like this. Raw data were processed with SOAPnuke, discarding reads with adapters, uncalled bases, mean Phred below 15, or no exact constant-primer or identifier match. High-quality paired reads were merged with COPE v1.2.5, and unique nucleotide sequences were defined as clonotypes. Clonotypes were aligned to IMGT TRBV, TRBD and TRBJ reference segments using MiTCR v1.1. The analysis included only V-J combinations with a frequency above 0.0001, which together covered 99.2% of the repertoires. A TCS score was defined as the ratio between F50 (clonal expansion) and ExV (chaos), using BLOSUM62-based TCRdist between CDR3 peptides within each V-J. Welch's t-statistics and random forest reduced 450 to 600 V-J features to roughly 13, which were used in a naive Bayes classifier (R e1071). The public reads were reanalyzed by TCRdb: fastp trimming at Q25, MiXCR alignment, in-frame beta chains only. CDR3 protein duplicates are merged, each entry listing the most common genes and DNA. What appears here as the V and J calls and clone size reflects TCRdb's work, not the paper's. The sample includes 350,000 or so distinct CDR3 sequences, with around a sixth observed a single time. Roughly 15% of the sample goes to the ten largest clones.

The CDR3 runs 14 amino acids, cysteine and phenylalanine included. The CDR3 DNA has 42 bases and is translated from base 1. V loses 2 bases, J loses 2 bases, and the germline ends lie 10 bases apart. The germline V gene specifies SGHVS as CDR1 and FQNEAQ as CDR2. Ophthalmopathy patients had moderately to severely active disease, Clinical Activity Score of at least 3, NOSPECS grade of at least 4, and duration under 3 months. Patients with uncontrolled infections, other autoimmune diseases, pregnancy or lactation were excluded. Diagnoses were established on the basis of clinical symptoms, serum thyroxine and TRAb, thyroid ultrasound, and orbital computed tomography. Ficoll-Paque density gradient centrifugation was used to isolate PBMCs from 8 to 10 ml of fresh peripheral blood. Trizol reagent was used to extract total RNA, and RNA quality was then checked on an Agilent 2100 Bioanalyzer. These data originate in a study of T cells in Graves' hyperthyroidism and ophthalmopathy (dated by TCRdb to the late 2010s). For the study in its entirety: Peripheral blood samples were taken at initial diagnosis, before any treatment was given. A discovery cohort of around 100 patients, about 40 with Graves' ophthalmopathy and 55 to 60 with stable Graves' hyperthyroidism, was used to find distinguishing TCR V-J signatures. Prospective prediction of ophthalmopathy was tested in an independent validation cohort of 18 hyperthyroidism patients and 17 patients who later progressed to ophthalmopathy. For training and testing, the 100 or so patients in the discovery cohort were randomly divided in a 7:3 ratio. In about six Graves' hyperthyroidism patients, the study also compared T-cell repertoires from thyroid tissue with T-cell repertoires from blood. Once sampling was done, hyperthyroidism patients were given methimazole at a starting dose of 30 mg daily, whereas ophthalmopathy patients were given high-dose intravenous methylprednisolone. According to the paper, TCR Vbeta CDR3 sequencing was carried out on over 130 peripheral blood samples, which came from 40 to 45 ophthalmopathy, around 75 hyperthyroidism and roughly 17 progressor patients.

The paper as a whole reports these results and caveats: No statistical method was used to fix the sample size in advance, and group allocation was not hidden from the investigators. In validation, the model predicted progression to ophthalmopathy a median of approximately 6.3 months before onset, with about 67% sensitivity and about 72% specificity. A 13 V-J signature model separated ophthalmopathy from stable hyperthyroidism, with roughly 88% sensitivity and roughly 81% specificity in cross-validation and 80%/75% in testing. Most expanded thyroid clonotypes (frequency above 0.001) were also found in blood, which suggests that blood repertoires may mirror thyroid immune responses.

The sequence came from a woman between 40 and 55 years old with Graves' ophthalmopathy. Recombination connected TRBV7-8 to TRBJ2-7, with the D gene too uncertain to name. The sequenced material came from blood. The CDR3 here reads CASSLSSGAYEQYF. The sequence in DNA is TGTGCCAGCAGCTTAAGCTCCGGAGCCTACGAGCAGTACTTC.